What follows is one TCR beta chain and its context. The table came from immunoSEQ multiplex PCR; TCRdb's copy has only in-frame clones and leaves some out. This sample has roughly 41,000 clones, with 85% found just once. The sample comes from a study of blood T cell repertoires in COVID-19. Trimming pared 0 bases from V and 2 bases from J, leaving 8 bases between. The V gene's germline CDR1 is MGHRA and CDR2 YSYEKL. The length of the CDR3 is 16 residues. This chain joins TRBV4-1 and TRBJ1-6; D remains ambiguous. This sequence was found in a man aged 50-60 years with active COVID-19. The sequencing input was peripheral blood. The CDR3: CASSQDSTAYNSPLHF. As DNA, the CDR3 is TGCGCCAGCAGCCAAGACTCCACGGCCTATAATTCACCCCTCCACTTT.